Following are 8 T cell receptor beta chains from one sample sequenced in a study of human T cells and chemical hapten exposure. Time point specified: patch test 1, 2 weeks after DPC sensitization. Noted treatment: therapeutic diphenylcyclopropenone sensitization with weekly scalp DPC. TCRdb reprocessed the RACE reads via MiXCR and lists one record per CDR3 protein. Of nearly 350,000 distinct CDR3 sequences in the sample, approximately 6.9% are singletons; the top ten hold 7.5% to 9%. Source: whole blood, taken in connection with sensitization to the hapten diphenylcyclopropenone (DPC). The receptors originated from a woman between 18 and 30 years old with alopecia areata. Some clones in this sample may be carry-over from other donors' samples.

V gene TRBV7-3 combines with J gene TRBJ2-1; D gene unclear. Germline V gives CDR1 SGHTA, CDR2 FQGTGA. The V end was cut by 0 bases, the J end by 0 bases, with 6 bases between. There are 15 residues in the CDR3. CDR3 sequence (DNA): TGTGCCAGCAGCTTAACGGGGTACTCCTACAATGAGCAGTTCTTC. This translates into CASSLTGYSYNEQFF.

This clonotype was detected a few times. J is TRBJ2-2 and V is TRBV7-9; D ambiguous. Germline CDR1 reads SEHNR; CDR2 reads FQNEAQ (reference sequence). Trimming pared 2 bases from V and 13 bases from J, leaving 11 bases between. This CDR3 contains 12 residues. Here the CDR3 reads CASSLSLDRLFF. The CDR3 nucleotides read TGTGCCAGCAGCTTAAGCCTAGATAGGCTGTTTTTT.

In its sample, this clonotype was seen a few times. The V call is TRBV6-1, the J call TRBJ1-1, with D perhaps matching TRBD1 (5 bases). Germline V gene sequence: CDR1 MNHNS, CDR2 SASEGT. The CDR3 runs to 13 residues. Deletions cut 8 bases from V and 1 base from J, with 11 bases between. CDR3 coding DNA: TGTGCCAGCCGGTGGGGGAGGAACACTGAAGCTTTCTTT. Translated: CASRWGRNTEAFF.

This clonotype was detected many times. V usage is TRBV12-3 or TRBV12-4 and J usage is TRBJ1-6; D possibly corresponds to TRBD1 (5 bases). This CDR3 spans 16 amino acids. The V end was cut by 10 bases, the J end by 0 bases, with 16 bases between. The CDR3 DNA reads as TGTGCCACCGGGGCGGGGGAAGGCTCCTATAATTCACCCCTCCACTTT. This encodes CATGAGEGSYNSPLHF.

This clonotype was seen repeatedly, ten times or more. The chain carries TRBV6-5 and TRBJ1-5, with unresolved D. Per the germline V gene, CDR1 is MNHEY and CDR2 is SVGAGI. V lost 4 bases and J 5 bases, leaving 6 bases between the germline ends. This CDR3 is built from 12 residues. The CDR3 loop is CASSSAHQPQHF. CDR3 nucleotides: TGTGCCAGCAGTTCAGCCCATCAGCCCCAGCATTTT.

At least ten counts were recorded for this clonotype. The chain recombines TRBV28 with TRBJ2-6, with 8 nucleotides matching TRBD1. Germline V gene lookup returns CDR1 MDHEN and CDR2 SYDVKM. V was pared by 5 bases and J by 0 bases, with 9 bases of the junction left unmatched. The CDR3 runs 18 residues. In DNA form, the CDR3 reads TGTGCCAGCAGTCCCACAGGGGGGTCATCCTCTGGGGCCAACGTCCTGACTTTC. The encoded protein is CASSPTGGSSSGANVLTF. The full variable domain, its missing parts supplied by reference TRBV28 and TRBJ2-6, is DVKVTQSSRYLVKRTGEKVFLECVQDMDHENMFWYRQDPGLGLRLIYFSYDVKMKEKGDIPEGYSVSREKKERFSLILESASTNQTSMYLCASSPTGGSSSGANVLTFGAGSRLTVL.

The table lists this clonotype with many counts. The J gene is TRBJ2-2, the V gene TRBV7-9; unclear D gene. The CDR3 is made up of 13 amino acids. V was pared by 5 bases and J by 7 bases, with 11 bases between. The germline V gene encodes CDR1 SEHNR and CDR2 FQNEAQ (reference sequence). This CDR3 is CASSPLSLGELFF. The CDR3 DNA reads TGTGCCAGCAGCCCCCTTTCTCTCGGGGAGCTGTTTTTT.

In DNA form, the CDR3 reads TGCGCCAGCAGCTTGGGTTTCGGCTTGAACACTGAAGCTTTCTTT. This translates into CASSLGFGLNTEAFF. This sequence joins TRBV5-1 and TRBJ1-1; D gene uncertain. The CDR3 spans 15 residues. The V end was cut by 0 bases, the J end by 0 bases, with 9 bases between. Per germline, CDR1 SGHRS and CDR2 YFSETQ. The whole variable domain, remainder taken from reference TRBV5-1 and TRBJ1-1, is KAGVTQTPRYLIKTRGQQVTLSCSPISGHRSVSWYQQTPGQGLQFLFEYFSETQRNKGNFPGRFSGRQFSNSRSEMNVSTLELGDSALYLCASSLGFGLNTEAFFGQGTRLTVV.